This entry lists 32 T cell receptor beta chains sequenced from one sample in a study of OX40 agonist ivuxolimab in advanced cancers. Repertoires were generated with immunoSEQ multiplex PCR, while TCRdb's copy carries only in-frame clones and drops some. The repertoire holds about 120,000 clones, with 85% to 90% as singletons. Sequenced material: CD4+ or CD8+ T cells sorted from blood, taken in a trial of the OX40 agonist ivuxolimab. Every receptor here comes from an adult with an advanced solid tumor such as melanoma, head and neck, liver or kidney cancer.

The chain links TRBV5-1 to TRBJ2-1; D assignment may be TRBD1 or TRBD2 (5 bases each). The V end was cut by 1 base, the J end by 7 bases, with 15 bases between. The V gene's germline CDR1 is SGHRS and CDR2 YFSETQ. The CDR3 consists of 15 residues. The CDR3 spells CASSLQGLGTNEQFF. The CDR3 nucleotides are TGCGCCAGCAGCTTGCAGGGTCTAGGGACGAATGAGCAGTTCTTC. The variable domain in full, completed from reference TRBV5-1 and TRBJ2-1, reads KAGVTQTPRYLIKTRGQQVTLSCSPISGHRSVSWYQQTPGQGLQFLFEYFSETQRNKGNFPGRFSGRQFSNSRSEMNVSTLELGDSALYLCASSLQGLGTNEQFFGPGTRLTVL.

V and J are TRBV29-1 and TRBJ1-1; D is unclear. In germline, CDR1 is SQVTM, CDR2 ANQGSEA. The CDR3 consists of 15 residues. V was shortened by 6 bases and J by 5 bases, with 22 bases between the two germline ends. The CDR3, as DNA: TGCAGCGTAGTCCGGGCCCTCCTCGAACGGACTGAAGCTTTCTTT. It codes for CSVVRALLERTEAFF. The full variable domain, its missing parts supplied by reference TRBV29-1 and TRBJ1-1, is SAVISQKPSRDICQRGTSLTIQCQVDSQVTMMFWYRQQPGQSLTLIATANQGSEATYESGFVIDKFPISRPNLTFSTLTVSNMSPEDSSIYLCSVVRALLERTEAFFGQGTRLTVV.

The chain joins TRBV19 to TRBJ2-1; D perhaps matches TRBD2 (5 bases). The V gene's germline CDR1 is LNHDA and CDR2 SQIVND (reference sequence). Trimming took 3 bases from V and 7 from J, leaving 16 bases between them. This CDR3 region has 15 residues. The CDR3 is CASSIGRLRTNEQFF. The CDR3 DNA reads TGTGCCAGTAGTATTGGACGACTAAGAACGAATGAGCAGTTCTTC.

The gene calls are TRBV7-8 and TRBJ2-1; 10 bases fit TRBD1. This CDR3 comprises 15 residues. Germline lookup yields CDR1 SGHVS and CDR2 FQNEAQ. V lost 3 bases to trimming and J lost 2 bases; unmatched junction nucleotides: 1. CDR3 in amino acids: CASSFGTGAYNEQFF. In DNA, the CDR3 is TGTGCCAGCAGCTTCGGGACAGGGGCCTACAATGAGCAGTTCTTC.

This chain links TRBV28 with TRBJ1-2; 8 bases are a match to TRBD1. CDR3 length equals 14 residues. CDR1 and CDR2 (germline): MDHEN, SYDVKM. V lost 6 bases to trimming and J lost 2 bases; unmatched junction nucleotides: 5. CDR3 sequence reads: CASRGTGLNYGYTF. The CDR3 DNA reads TGTGCCAGCAGGGGGACAGGCCTCAACTATGGCTACACCTTC.

The chain is built from TRBV5-1 and TRBJ2-6, with D perhaps TRBD1 (6 bases). The CDR3 spans 15 residues. CDR1 and CDR2 from the germline V gene are SGHRS and YFSETQ. V lost 6 bases and J 0 bases, leaving 10 bases between the germline ends. This chain's CDR3 is CASKEGVSGANVLTF. Written as DNA, the CDR3 is TGCGCCAGCAAAGAGGGGGTCTCTGGGGCCAACGTCCTGACTTTC.

The V and J genes are TRBV10-3 and TRBJ2-7, with 9 bases identical to TRBD1. The V segment lost 6 bases and the J segment 5 bases; nucleotides outside the gene matches: 5. The CDR3 runs 13 residues. In germline, CDR1 is ENHRY, CDR2 SYGVKD. The CDR3 sequence: CAISGTGTDEQYF. CDR3 DNA: TGTGCCATCAGCGGGACAGGGACCGACGAGCAGTACTTC.

The chain links TRBV19 to TRBJ2-2; D is possibly TRBD2 (5 bases). The CDR3 is made up of 15 amino acids. Germline CDR1 and CDR2: LNHDA and SQIVND (reference sequence). Trimming stripped 1 base from V and 5 bases from J, with 11 bases between. The CDR3 region has the DNA TGTGCCAGTAGTATAGCCGGGGTGGGGACCGGGGAGCTGTTTTTT. Amino acids: CASSIAGVGTGELFF.

The chain couples TRBV28 to TRBJ1-2, with 9 nucleotides matching TRBD1. With V trimmed by 4 bases and J by 1 base, 10 bases remained unmatched. This CDR3 region has 17 residues. Germline CDR1 MDHEN, CDR2 SYDVKM. In nucleotides, the CDR3 is TGTGCCAGCAGTTCTACAGGGGGCCAGTCCCTTAACTATGGCTACACCTTC. The encoded protein is CASSSTGGQSLNYGYTF.

This chain connects TRBV7-2 to TRBJ1-1, with 8 bases lining up with TRBD1. CDR1 and CDR2 from the germline V gene are SGHTA and FQGNSA. The V and J ends lost 5 bases and 12 bases, in that order; junction bases with no gene match: 17. The CDR3 totals 15 residues. CDR3 coding DNA: TGTGCCAGCAGCGACGAGACAGGGGCCAGAATACCCTCTTTCTTT. It yields the protein CASSDETGARIPSFF. The variable domain in full, completed from reference TRBV7-2 and TRBJ1-1, reads GAGVSQSPSNKVTEKGKDVELRCDPISGHTALYWYRQSLGQGLEFLIYFQGNSAPDKSGLPSDRFSAERTGGSVSTLTIQRTQQEDSAVYLCASSDETGARIPSFFGQGTRLTVV.

The chain uses TRBV7-9 and TRBJ2-5; D not resolved. The CDR3 runs to 14 residues. With 1 base removed from V and 7 bases from J, the gap between germline ends came to 13 bases. From germline, CDR1 is SEHNR and CDR2 FQNEAQ (reference sequence). CDR3 in DNA: TGTGCCAGCAGCTTAGAAACCCCACCGGGGACCCAGTACTTC. Encoded protein: CASSLETPPGTQYF.

The gene calls are TRBV2 and TRBJ1-5, with 12 bases identical to TRBD1. The V gene's germline CDR1 is SNHLY and CDR2 FYNNEI. There are 14 residues in the CDR3. V dropped 7 bases and J dropped 6; count of bases not matched to a gene: 4. The CDR3 spells CASIGTGGGQPQHF. Written as DNA, the CDR3 is TGTGCCAGCATCGGGACAGGGGGCGGTCAGCCCCAGCATTTT. The variable domain in full, completed from reference TRBV2 and TRBJ1-5, reads EPEVTQTPSHQVTQMGQEVILRCVPISNHLYFYWYRQILGQKVEFLVSFYNNEISEKSEIFDDQFSVERPDGSNFTLKIRSTKLEDSAMYFCASIGTGGGQPQHFGDGTRLSIL.

The chain combines TRBV27 with TRBJ2-3; D ambiguous. The germline V gene encodes CDR1 MNHEY and CDR2 SMNVEV (reference sequence). There are 13 residues in the CDR3. V lost 4 bases, J lost 2 bases, and 7 bases lay in between. CDR3: CASSSPFTDTQYF. CDR3 nucleotides: TGTGCCAGCAGTTCCCCCTTCACAGATACGCAGTATTTT.

The V call is TRBV9, the J call TRBJ1-2; D not resolved. Germline-derived CDR1 and CDR2 are SGDLS and YYNGEE. Trimming removed 4 bases from V and 0 bases from J, with 10 bases in between. This CDR3 contains 14 residues. The CDR3 is CASSPQTTNYGYTF. The CDR3 DNA sequence: TGTGCCAGCAGCCCCCAGACAACTAACTATGGCTACACCTTC.

The J gene is TRBJ2-7, the V gene TRBV5-6; TRBD1 is a possible D gene (6 bases). V lost 2 bases and J lost 0, with 9 bases in between. Germline V gene lookup returns CDR1 SGHDT and CDR2 YYEEEE. This CDR3 is built from 14 residues. The CDR3, as DNA: TGTGCCAGCAGCTTCAGGGGCTACTCCTACGAGCAGTACTTC. Amino acids: CASSFRGYSYEQYF.

The chain combines TRBV10-1 with TRBJ2-3, with D unclear. The V gene's germline CDR1 is WNHNN and CDR2 SYGVQD (reference sequence). V was clipped by 6 bases and J by 2 bases, with 27 bases between them. The CDR3 loop spans 19 amino acids. This CDR3 reads CASSSFPQSFPLYTDTQYF. The CDR3 DNA reads TGCGCCAGCAGCTCCTTCCCCCAGTCCTTCCCCTTATACACAGATACGCAGTATTTT.

This clone was counted only a few times. This chain joins TRBV28 and TRBJ1-6; TRBD1 aligns across 10 bases. The CDR3 consists of 15 residues. Germline V CDR1 and CDR2: MDHEN, SYDVKM. After removal of 5 bases from V and 10 bases from J, the junction contained 8 bases not matched to a gene. The CDR3 loop reads CASSPNDRGHSPLHF. CDR3 nucleotide sequence: TGTGCCAGCAGTCCAAATGACAGGGGGCACTCACCCCTCCACTTT.

The rearrangement joins TRBV30 to TRBJ2-7, with D perhaps matching TRBD1 or TRBD2 (6 bases each). Between the trimmed V and J ends, which lost 3 bases and 0 bases, there was a span of 12 bases. The CDR3 covers 14 residues. Germline V lookup: CDR1 GTSNPN, CDR2 SVGIG (reference sequence). CDR3 protein: CAWRRDTFSYEQYF. In DNA, the CDR3 is TGTGCCTGGAGGCGGGACACCTTCTCCTACGAGCAGTACTTC.

The chain couples TRBV7-2 to TRBJ2-3; D gene unclear. Trimming cost V 3 bases and J 3 bases, with 4 bases left between them. The V gene's germline CDR1 is SGHTA and CDR2 FQGNSA. The CDR3 totals 12 residues. The CDR3 coding sequence is TGTGCCAGCAGCTTGCTTACAGATACGCAGTATTTT. Amino acids: CASSLLTDTQYF.

The chain combines TRBV7-9 with TRBJ1-1; no clear D gene. The germline gives CDR1 SEHNR, CDR2 FQNEAQ (reference sequence). The V gene lost 1 base and the J gene lost 1 base, with 7 bases spanning the gap. The CDR3 length is 14 residues. CDR3 sequence: CASSLDTTNTEAFF. The CDR3, as DNA: TGTGCCAGCAGCTTAGATACCACGAACACTGAAGCTTTCTTT.

The chain combines TRBV7-3 with TRBJ2-3; 15 bases agree with TRBD2. With V trimmed by 4 bases and J by 2 bases, 10 bases remained unmatched. The CDR3 is 19 amino acids. Germline CDR1 is SGHTA and CDR2 is FQGTGA. CDR3 coding DNA: TGTGCCAGCAGCTCCTCCGCAAGGACTAGCGGGGGGGTCACAGATACGCAGTATTTT. Translation: CASSSSARTSGGVTDTQYF.

J is TRBJ2-4 and V is TRBV5-1; weak D call: TRBD2 (6 bases). The CDR3 extends over 13 amino acids. CDR1 is SGHRS and CDR2 is YFSETQ in the germline V gene. Deletions cut 7 bases from V and 5 bases from J, with 13 bases between. CDR3 coding DNA: TGCGCCAGCGCGGAAGGGACTGAAAACATTCAGTACTTC. Encoded protein: CASAEGTENIQYF.

This chain connects TRBV5-8 to TRBJ1-6; 10 bases align to TRBD1. Germline lookup yields CDR1 SGHTS and CDR2 YDEGEE. Trimming removed 7 bases from V and 10 bases from J; junction bases left unmatched: 11. There are 15 residues in the CDR3. The CDR3 loop is CASCLSGTGDSPLHF. DNA of the CDR3: TGTGCCAGCTGTCTGTCCGGGACAGGGGACTCACCCCTCCACTTT.

V gene TRBV5-1 combines with J gene TRBJ2-7; 7 nucleotides line up with TRBD1. Per germline, CDR1 SGHRS and CDR2 YFSETQ. The CDR3 contains 14 residues. V trimming: 3 bases; J trimming: 1 base; junction bases outside the gene matches: 4. The CDR3 sequence: CASSSWTGSYEQYF. CDR3 sequence (DNA): TGCGCCAGCAGCTCTTGGACAGGATCCTACGAGCAGTACTTC. Complete variable domain (other parts from reference TRBV5-1 and TRBJ2-7): KAGVTQTPRYLIKTRGQQVTLSCSPISGHRSVSWYQQTPGQGLQFLFEYFSETQRNKGNFPGRFSGRQFSNSRSEMNVSTLELGDSALYLCASSSWTGSYEQYFGPGTRLTVT.

This clone has a handful of counts. The V call is TRBV7-9, the J call TRBJ2-3; D might be TRBD2 (5 bases). Looked up from germline, CDR1 is SEHNR and CDR2 is FQNEAQ (reference sequence). V lost 5 bases, J lost 5 bases, and 8 bases lay in between. There are 12 residues in the CDR3. The CDR3 here is CASSPEGDTQYF. CDR3 nucleotides: TGTGCCAGCAGCCCCGAGGGAGATACGCAGTATTTT.

The V gene is TRBV10-3, the J gene TRBJ2-7, with TRBD1 identical over 7 bases. V was clipped by 2 bases and J by 2 bases; unmatched bases: 3. CDR1 ENHRY and CDR2 SYGVKD come from the germline V gene. The CDR3 extends over 14 amino acids. The CDR3 nucleotides read TGTGCCATCAGTGAGCGGGACAGCCCCTACGAGCAGTACTTC. It yields the protein CAISERDSPYEQYF.

The chain is built from TRBV9 and TRBJ2-3; D is uncertain. The CDR3 runs 11 residues. Germline CDR1 SGDLS, CDR2 YYNGEE. V lost 0 bases and J 7 bases, leaving 3 bases between the germline ends. The CDR3 DNA reads TGTGCCAGCAGCGTAGATAATACGCAGTATTTT. It codes for CASSVDNTQYF.

This rearrangement joins TRBV27 to TRBJ2-3; 11 positions match TRBD1. The germline CDR1 and CDR2 sequences are MNHEY and SMNVEV (reference sequence). V lost 5 bases to trimming and J lost 5 bases; unmatched junction nucleotides: 3. CDR3 length equals 14 residues. As DNA, the CDR3 is TGTGCCAGCAGTCGGACAGGGGGCATAGATACGCAGTATTTT. Its translation is CASSRTGGIDTQYF.

This chain connects TRBV7-8 to TRBJ2-6; D remains ambiguous. Germline V lookup: CDR1 SGHVS, CDR2 FQNEAQ. The CDR3 has 17 residues. V lost 6 bases to trimming and J lost 0 bases, with 15 bases between them. As DNA, the CDR3 is TGTGCCAGCAGGGGTAGCAGGAAAACCTCTGGGGCCAACGTCCTGACTTTC. It codes for CASRGSRKTSGANVLTF.

The chain couples TRBV30 to TRBJ1-2; 9 bases match TRBD1. This CDR3 is 14 amino acids long. V trimming: 3 bases; J trimming: 5 bases; junction bases outside the gene matches: 7. From germline, CDR1 is GTSNPN and CDR2 SVGIG (reference sequence). DNA of the CDR3: TGTGCCTGGAGCCCGGGACAGGGTGGTTATGGCTACACCTTC. Protein: CAWSPGQGGYGYTF. Full variable domain (missing parts from reference TRBV30 and TRBJ1-2): SQTIHQWPATLVQPVGSPLSLECTVEGTSNPNLYWYRQAAGRGLQLLFYSVGIGQISSEVPQNLSASRPQDRQFILSSKKLLLSDSGFYLCAWSPGQGGYGYTFGSGTRLTVV.

The V and J genes are TRBV28 and TRBJ1-2; 10 nucleotides align to TRBD1. The CDR3 has 14 amino acids. The ends lost 5 bases at V and 6 bases at J; junction bases unmatched: 6. Germline lookup yields CDR1 MDHEN and CDR2 SYDVKM. The CDR3 DNA follows: TGTGCCAGCAGTCCTGGGACAGGGGTCCATGGCTACACCTTC. Its translation: CASSPGTGVHGYTF.

The chain uses TRBV7-2 and TRBJ2-5; D unclear. Germline loops: CDR1 SGHTA, CDR2 FQGNSA. Trimming left V 0 bases short and J 4 bases short, with 15 bases between. The CDR3 loop spans 16 amino acids. The CDR3 DNA sequence: TGTGCCAGCAGCTTAGCCCGCGCGTCTAGTGGAGAGACCCAGTACTTC. Amino acids: CASSLARASSGETQYF.